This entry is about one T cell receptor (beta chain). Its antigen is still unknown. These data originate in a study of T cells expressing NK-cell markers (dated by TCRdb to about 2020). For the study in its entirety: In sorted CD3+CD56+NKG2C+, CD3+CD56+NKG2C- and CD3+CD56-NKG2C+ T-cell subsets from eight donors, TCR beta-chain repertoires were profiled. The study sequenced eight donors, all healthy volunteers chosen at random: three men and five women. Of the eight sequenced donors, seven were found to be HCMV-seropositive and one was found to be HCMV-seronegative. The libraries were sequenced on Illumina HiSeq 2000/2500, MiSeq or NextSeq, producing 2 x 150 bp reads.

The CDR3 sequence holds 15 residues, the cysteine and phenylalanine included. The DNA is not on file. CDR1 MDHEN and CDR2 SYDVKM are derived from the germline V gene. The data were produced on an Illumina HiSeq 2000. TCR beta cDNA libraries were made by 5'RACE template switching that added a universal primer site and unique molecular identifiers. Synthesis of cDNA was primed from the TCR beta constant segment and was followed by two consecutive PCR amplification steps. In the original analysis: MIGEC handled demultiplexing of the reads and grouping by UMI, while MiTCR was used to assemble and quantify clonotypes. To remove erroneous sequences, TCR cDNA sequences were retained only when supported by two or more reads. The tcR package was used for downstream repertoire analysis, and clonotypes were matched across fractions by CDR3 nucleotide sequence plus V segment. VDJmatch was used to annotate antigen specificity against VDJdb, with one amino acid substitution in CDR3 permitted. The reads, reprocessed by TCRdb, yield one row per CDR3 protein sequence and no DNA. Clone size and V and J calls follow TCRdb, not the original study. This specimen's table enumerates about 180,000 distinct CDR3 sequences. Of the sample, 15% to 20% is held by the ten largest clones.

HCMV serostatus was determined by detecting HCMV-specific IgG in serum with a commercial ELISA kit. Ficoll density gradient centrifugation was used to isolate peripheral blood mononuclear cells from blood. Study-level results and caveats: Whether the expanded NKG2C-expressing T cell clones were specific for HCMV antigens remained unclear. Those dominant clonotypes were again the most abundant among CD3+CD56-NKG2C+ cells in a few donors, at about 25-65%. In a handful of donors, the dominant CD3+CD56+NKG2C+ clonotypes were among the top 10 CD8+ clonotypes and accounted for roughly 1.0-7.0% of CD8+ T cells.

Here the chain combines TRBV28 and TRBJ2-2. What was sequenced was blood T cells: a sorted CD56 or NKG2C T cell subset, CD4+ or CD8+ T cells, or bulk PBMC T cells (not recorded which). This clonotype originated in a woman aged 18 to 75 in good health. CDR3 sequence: CASSSISLNTGELFF.